This T cell receptor (beta chain) derives from a study of T cells in localized non-small cell lung cancer. Comment on this clone: Its target is unknown.

Sequenced by immunoSEQ multiplex PCR; TCRdb stores in-frame clones only, minus some. The sample gives several thousand clones, about 29% of which show up once; approximately 9.5% is in the top ten. Notes on the study in general: In adjacent lung appeared a median 57 of the top 100 tumor clones. Uninvolved nearby lung showed the greatest T cell clonality, exceeding that found in tumor.

The trim removed 4 bases at V and 3 bases at J, leaving 5 bases unmatched. CDR1 is SGHRS and CDR2 is YFSETQ in the germline V gene. The length of the CDR3 is 14 residues. This receptor was taken from a woman aged 40-75 years with stage I lung adenocarcinoma. Sequences were derived from normal lung tissue next to the tumor, sampled before any cancer treatment. V gene TRBV5-1 combines with J gene TRBJ2-7; 9 bases map to TRBD2. As DNA, the CDR3 is TGCGCCAGCAGCATTAGCGGGGGAGACTACGAGCAGTACTTC. Its protein product is CASSISGGDYEQYF.